This TCR beta chain comes out of a study of cytomegalovirus exposure and HLA in healthy donors. Study results and caveats: In a later analysis, TCR beta V- and J-gene trimming showed a link to a missense DCLRE1C variant.

The CDR3 is 14 amino acids. CDR1 LNHDA and CDR2 SQIVND come from the germline V gene (reference sequence). V shed 10 bases and J shed 0 bases, with 15 bases lying between them. On this clone: The antigen is not known.

The study ran its PCR with 60 Vbeta and 13 Jbeta primers. Generated by immunoSEQ multiplex PCR, the TCRdb table keeps only in-frame clones and is missing some. This sample lists 55,000 to 70,000 clones; its ten largest clones have 2.4%. Healthy donors of bone marrow made up the group. J is TRBJ1-2 and V is TRBV19, with a tentative D call TRBD1 (6 bases). This receptor was obtained from a female donor in good health and CMV-seropositive. The sequencing sample was made of PBMCs. The CDR3 nucleotides read TGTGCCATCGGGACACCAGGATCTAACTATGGCTACACCTTC. This codes for CAIGTPGSNYGYTF.